This passage covers 14 T cell receptor beta chains from one sample sequenced in a study of regulatory T cells in long-lasting Graves disease. Time point: newly diagnosed GD, antithyroid drugs for less than 3 months. Extracted RNA from PBMCs served as the source of the TCR library. Through Arm-PCR of CDR3 regions and iRepertoire HTBI primers, TCR beta libraries were built. TCRdb re-derived calls from the multiplex PCR reads in MiXCR, one entry per CDR3 protein. The sample comprises roughly 610,000 distinct CDR3 sequences, around 16% of which are singletons, and 12% rests with the top ten. Separately, the same data were catalogued under a study of T cells in Graves' hyperthyroidism and ophthalmopathy.

This specimen consisted of peripheral blood mononuclear cells (PBMCs), obtained at new diagnosis, from a patient treated with antithyroid drugs. The receptors come from a man aged 18 to 30 with Graves disease.

This clonotype was seen at least ten times. The chain recombines TRBV6-2 or TRBV6-3 with TRBJ2-1; no clear D gene. The V and J ends lost 2 bases and 10 bases respectively, with 9 bases between them. This CDR3 spans 12 amino acids. Looked up from germline, CDR1 is MNHEY and CDR2 is SVGEGT. The DNA of the CDR3 is TGTGCCAGCAGTTACGGGCCAATCGAGCAGTTCTTC. This sequence encodes CASSYGPIEQFF.

The chain recombines TRBV28 with TRBJ2-3; tentative D call: TRBD1 (5 bases). This CDR3 comprises 16 residues. From germline, CDR1 is MDHEN and CDR2 SYDVKM. The V and J ends lost 5 bases and 0 bases respectively, with 15 bases between them. CDR3 sequence reads: CASSPAGFASTDTQYF. In nucleotides, the CDR3 is TGTGCCAGCAGTCCAGCAGGGTTCGCGAGCACAGATACGCAGTATTTT.

In its sample, this clonotype was seen many times. The genes are TRBV7-2 and TRBJ2-7, with 10 bases fitting TRBD2. The CDR3 is 17 residues long. The germline CDR1 and CDR2 sequences are SGHTA and FQGNSA. Trimming took 6 bases from V and 2 from J; bases not matched to a gene: 13. The CDR3 sequence: CASSPRGSSGSTYEQYF. The CDR3 coding sequence is TGTGCCAGCAGTCCGAGGGGGTCTAGCGGGAGTACCTACGAGCAGTACTTC.

This clonotype was detected a few times. J is TRBJ1-5 and V is TRBV5-1; D not certain. The germline V gene has CDR1 SGHRS and CDR2 YFSETQ. Trimming shortened V by 4 bases and J by 0 bases, and 11 bases separated the two germline ends. This CDR3 comprises 15 residues. The CDR3 region is CASSPGRNSNQPQHF. In nucleotides, the CDR3 is TGCGCCAGCAGCCCTGGACGCAATAGCAATCAGCCCCAGCATTTT.

This clonotype was recorded many times. This chain connects TRBV20-1 to TRBJ2-3, with D possibly being TRBD1 or TRBD2 (5 bases each). The CDR3 runs 16 residues. V shed 5 bases and J shed 1 base, with 19 bases lying between them. Germline loops: CDR1 DFQATT, CDR2 SNEGSKA (reference sequence). CDR3 nucleotides: TGCAGTGCTCCCAAGGACTGGGACGGACGCACAGATACGCAGTATTTT. Protein: CSAPKDWDGRTDTQYF.

This clonotype was picked up many times. The chain is built from TRBV12-3 or TRBV12-4 and TRBJ2-7; 8 nucleotides agree with TRBD2. Trimming took 6 bases from V and 2 from J; bases not matched to a gene: 9. This CDR3 is built from 15 residues. CDR3 protein: CASSQGLAGTYEQYF. The CDR3 bases are TGTGCCAGCAGCCAAGGACTAGCTGGGACCTACGAGCAGTACTTC.

This clonotype occurred many times. The rearrangement joins TRBV28 to TRBJ1-6, with D uncertain. The ends were cut back, 2 bases at V and 6 bases at J, with 11 bases in the middle. CDR1 is MDHEN and CDR2 is SYDVKM in the germline V gene. This CDR3 spans 15 amino acids. The CDR3 DNA sequence: TGTGCCAGCAGTTTACTTTTAGATACTAATTCACCCCTCCACTTT. Amino acids: CASSLLLDTNSPLHF.

The V and J genes are TRBV9 and TRBJ2-2, with 8 bases lining up with TRBD2. Losses at the gene ends were 4 bases for V and 5 bases for J; bases not matched to a gene: 13. The CDR3 runs to 17 residues. Germline V CDR1 and CDR2: SGDLS, YYNGEE. The CDR3 loop reads CASSPSLVTSGTGELFF. The DNA for the CDR3 is TGTGCCAGCAGCCCGTCTTTGGTAACTAGCGGAACCGGGGAGCTGTTTTTT.

This clonotype was recorded a few times. V gene TRBV5-1 combines with J gene TRBJ1-2; D not resolved. Germline CDR1 reads SGHRS; CDR2 reads YFSETQ. The CDR3 runs 13 residues. With 4 bases removed from V and 6 bases from J, the gap between germline ends came to 13 bases. The CDR3 region is CASSITDKNGYTF. The CDR3 coding sequence is TGCGCCAGCAGCATTACAGACAAGAATGGCTACACCTTC.

The rearrangement joins TRBV6-1 to TRBJ1-1, with 7 bases lining up with TRBD1. J lost 1 base, V lost 6 bases, and 5 bases had no gene match. The CDR3 extends over 14 amino acids. From germline, CDR1 is MNHNS and CDR2 SASEGT. Here the CDR3 reads CASRARDRNTEAFF. The DNA of the CDR3 is TGTGCCAGCAGGGCAAGGGACAGGAACACTGAAGCTTTCTTT.

This clonotype was detected a few times. V is TRBV10-3 and J is TRBJ2-3, with TRBD2 matching over 14 bases. Trimming at V came to 6 bases and at J to 5 bases, leaving 7 bases not matched to a gene. Germline CDR1 reads ENHRY; CDR2 reads SYGVKD. This CDR3 has 16 residues. The CDR3 bases are TGTGCCATCAGCCCCGGACTAGCGGGAGGTGGAGATACGCAGTATTTT. This sequence encodes CAISPGLAGGGDTQYF.

In its sample, this clonotype was seen a few times. The rearrangement joins TRBV7-6 to TRBJ2-3; D gene uncertain. Germline V gene sequence: CDR1 SGHVS, CDR2 FNYEAQ. Trimming left V 4 bases short and J 4 bases short, with 6 bases between. The CDR3 runs 12 residues. CDR3 protein: CASSSAPDTQYF. CDR3 nucleotides: TGTGCCAGCAGCTCGGCACCAGATACGCAGTATTTT.

This clonotype turned up a few times. This chain uses TRBV6-2 or TRBV6-3 with TRBJ2-2; a weak D match, TRBD2 (5 bases). In germline, CDR1 is MNHEY, CDR2 SVGEGT. Trimming cost V 2 bases and J 0 bases, with 7 bases left between them. The CDR3 runs 15 residues. The CDR3 region is CASSYEGPNTGELFF. In nucleotides, the CDR3 is TGTGCCAGCAGTTACGAGGGCCCGAACACCGGGGAGCTGTTTTTT.

This clonotype was found a few times. The chain combines TRBV20-1 with TRBJ1-2, with unresolved D. Germline lookup yields CDR1 DFQATT and CDR2 SNEGSKA (reference sequence). V was trimmed by 0 bases and J by 4 bases, leaving 9 bases between them. This CDR3 has 13 residues. The CDR3: CSAREPRGYGYTF. CDR3 nucleotides: TGCAGTGCTAGAGAACCCAGAGGCTATGGCTACACCTTC.